The 6 T cell receptor beta chains reported below all come from one sample, sequenced in a study of OX40 agonist ivuxolimab in advanced cancers. The method was immunoSEQ multiplex PCR; TCRdb's version includes in-frame clones alone and lacks a portion of them. The sample consists of about 56,000 clones, nearly 85% of them appearing once. The sample in question was CD4+ or CD8+ T cells sorted from blood, obtained in a trial of the OX40 agonist ivuxolimab. These TCRs come from an adult with an advanced solid tumor such as melanoma, head and neck, liver or kidney cancer.

This clone has just one count. The chain combines TRBV5-8 with TRBJ1-4, with 8 bases aligning to TRBD1. The trim removed 3 bases at V and 4 bases at J, leaving 11 bases unmatched. Germline values: CDR1 SGHTS, CDR2 YDEGEE. The CDR3 extends over 17 amino acids. This CDR3 reads CASSWTGTGASNEKLFF. CDR3 in DNA: TGTGCCAGCAGCTGGACCGGGACAGGCGCGAGTAATGAAAAACTGTTTTTT.

The chain is built from TRBV5-1 and TRBJ2-2; 9 bases line up with TRBD2. J lost 4 bases, V lost 4 bases, and 5 bases had no gene match. The CDR3 is 15 amino acids. The germline V gene encodes CDR1 SGHRS and CDR2 YFSETQ. The DNA of the CDR3 is TGCGCCAGCAGCCGGGCTAGCGGGACCACCGGGGAGCTGTTTTTT. Protein sequence: CASSRASGTTGELFF.

The J gene is TRBJ1-2, the V gene TRBV7-2, with D uncertain. V lost 2 bases, J lost 5 bases, and 15 bases lay in between. The CDR3 is 15 residues long. The germline gives CDR1 SGHTA, CDR2 FQGNSA. DNA for the CDR3: TGTGCCAGCAGCTTAACGCAACCGGGCACGTATGGCTACACCTTC. Its protein product is CASSLTQPGTYGYTF.

V and J are TRBV6-5 and TRBJ2-4; TRBD1 agrees at 8 bases. The ends lost 6 bases at V and 8 bases at J; junction bases unmatched: 6. Germline values: CDR1 MNHEY, CDR2 SVGAGI. The CDR3 is 13 amino acids. The CDR3 DNA sequence: TGTGCCAGCAGCCCCAAGGGACAGGACATTCAGTACTTC. Amino acid sequence: CASSPKGQDIQYF.

The V gene is TRBV29-1, the J gene TRBJ1-2; D is unresolved. Germline V gives CDR1 SQVTM, CDR2 ANQGSEA. This CDR3 spans 12 amino acids. The V end was cut by 0 bases, the J end by 8 bases, with 10 bases between. The CDR3 here is CSVEDERAGYTF. CDR3 nucleotide sequence: TGCAGCGTTGAAGATGAAAGGGCCGGCTACACCTTC.

CDR3 sequence: CASSEGGLAGGGEQFF. The CDR3 bases are TGTGCCAGCAGTGAAGGAGGACTAGCGGGAGGAGGTGAGCAGTTCTTC. V usage is TRBV2 and J usage is TRBJ2-1; 14 bases line up with TRBD2. Germline V gene sequence: CDR1 SNHLY, CDR2 FYNNEI. V lost 1 base, J lost 9 bases, and 5 bases stayed unmatched. The CDR3 loop spans 16 amino acids.